This T cell receptor (beta chain) was captured by sequencing in a study of cytomegalovirus exposure and HLA in healthy donors. Study as a whole: Earlier sequencing of 200 million or so T cells yielded approximately 100 million unique TCR beta sequences.

The PCR employed 60 Vbeta primers together with 13 Jbeta primers. Assay used: immunoSEQ multiplex PCR; TCRdb lists only in-frame clones, some missing. The sample has about 120,000 clones, over 60% seen once; the top ten hold roughly 3.7%. The sample comprised PBMCs. This sequence was found in a human donor in good health.

The CDR3 DNA sequence: TGTGCCAGCAGTCTCCCGGGGAATAGCAATCAGCCCCAGCATTTT. Its translation: CASSLPGNSNQPQHF. The gene calls are TRBV28 and TRBJ1-5, with unresolved D. Germline CDR1 reads MDHEN; CDR2 reads SYDVKM. This CDR3 region has 15 residues. Trimming removed 5 bases at V and 0 bases at J, with 11 bases between.